These 20 T cell receptor beta chains were sequenced from one sample in a study of blood T cell repertoires in COVID-19. Sequenced by immunoSEQ multiplex PCR; TCRdb stores in-frame clones only, minus some. Here the sample spans under 200,000 clones, roughly 85% being singletons. Sample: peripheral blood. The receptors shown here come from a man aged 55 to 70 with active or convalescent COVID-19.

The V call is TRBV30, the J call TRBJ1-2, with TRBD1 matching 9 bases. Trimming at V came to 8 bases and at J to 6 bases, leaving 7 bases not matched to a gene. Germline CDR1 and CDR2: GTSNPN and SVGIG (reference sequence). CDR3 size: 12 residues. The CDR3 DNA follows: TGTGCCGGCGGACAGGGGAGGGATGGCTACACCTTC. Its protein is CAGGQGRDGYTF.

V and J are TRBV5-1 and TRBJ2-7; D is uncertain. The CDR3 is 16 amino acids. Germline V gives CDR1 SGHRS, CDR2 YFSETQ. V lost 0 bases, J lost 6 bases, and 19 bases lay in between. This CDR3 is CASSLAGVREPGEQYF. DNA of the CDR3: TGCGCCAGCAGCTTGGCCGGCGTCAGAGAACCGGGCGAGCAGTACTTC.

The chain couples TRBV7-9 to TRBJ1-2, with a tentative D call TRBD1 (6 bases). The CDR3 consists of 14 residues. The germline V gene has CDR1 SEHNR and CDR2 FQNEAQ (reference sequence). The V and J ends lost 5 bases and 3 bases respectively, with 13 bases between them. CDR3 sequence: CASSLTGIDYGYTF. CDR3 nucleotide sequence: TGTGCCAGCAGCCTAACAGGGATCGACTATGGCTACACCTTC. The whole variable domain, remainder taken from reference TRBV7-9 and TRBJ1-2, is DTGVSQNPRHKITKRGQNVTFRCDPISEHNRLYWYRQTLGQGPEFLTYFQNEAQLEKSRLLSDRFSAERPKGSFSTLEIQRTEQGDSAMYLCASSLTGIDYGYTFGSGTRLTVV.

This chain uses TRBV5-1 with TRBJ1-2; 7 nucleotides align to TRBD1. The V and J ends lost 4 bases and 7 bases, in that order; junction bases with no gene match: 7. Germline loops: CDR1 SGHRS, CDR2 YFSETQ. The CDR3 covers 13 residues. The CDR3 DNA is TGCGCCAGCAGCCCCGGGACAGATCCTGGCTACACCTTC. Encoded protein: CASSPGTDPGYTF.

The rearrangement uses TRBV18 and TRBJ2-5; TRBD1 might be the D (5 bases). The CDR3 has 13 amino acids. Trimming left V 6 bases short and J 4 bases short, with 12 bases between. Germline V gene sequence: CDR1 KGHSH, CDR2 LQKENI. The CDR3 bases are TGTGCCAGCTCGGGGCAGGTTTTAGAGACCCAGTACTTC. Its protein is CASSGQVLETQYF.

In regard to this clone: Other DNA variants within this sample encode the same CDR3. V usage is TRBV5-1 and J usage is TRBJ2-7, with a possible D match to TRBD1 (6 bases). Trimming removed 2 bases at V and 1 base at J, with 10 bases between. This CDR3 is 14 amino acids long. Germline values: CDR1 SGHRS, CDR2 YFSETQ. The CDR3 nucleotides read TGCGCCAGCAGCTTCCTGGACAGTTCCTACGAGCAGTACTTC. Encoded protein: CASSFLDSSYEQYF.

The chain uses TRBV6-5 and TRBJ1-1, with 12 bases lining up with TRBD1. There are 16 residues in the CDR3. Trimming cost V 0 bases and J 4 bases; bases outside gene matches: 3. From germline, CDR1 is MNHEY and CDR2 SVGAGI. The chain's CDR3 is CASSYSGTGGGTEAFF. The CDR3, as DNA: TGTGCCAGCAGTTACTCAGGGACAGGGGGCGGCACTGAAGCTTTCTTT.

A word on this clone: Other nucleotide sequences from this sample produce the same CDR3. In DNA, the CDR3 is TGTGCCAGCTCACCGGGGGGGGCTGGGGCCAACGTCCTGACTTTC. Its protein product is CASSPGGAGANVLTF. J is TRBJ2-6 and V is TRBV18, with 7 bases lining up with TRBD2. The V and J ends lost 3 bases and 2 bases, in that order; junction bases with no gene match: 1. Germline CDR1 KGHSH, CDR2 LQKENI. The CDR3 spans 15 residues.

The chain carries TRBV6-6 and TRBJ2-7; 10 bases align to TRBD2. J lost 0 bases, V lost 2 bases, and 4 bases had no gene match. Germline CDR1 MNHNY, CDR2 SVGAGI (reference sequence). CDR3 size: 16 residues. The CDR3 is CASSYPPSGGSYEQYF. The CDR3 nucleotides are TGTGCCAGCAGTTACCCGCCTAGCGGGGGCTCCTACGAGCAGTACTTC.

Many counts were recorded for this clone. V gene TRBV3-1 (or the pseudogene TRBV3-2) combines with J gene TRBJ1-6; D uncertain. The germline gives CDR1 LGHDT, CDR2 YNNKEL (reference sequence). Deletions cut 1 base from V and 13 bases from J, with 8 bases between. This CDR3 comprises 12 residues. This CDR3 reads CASSQAGSPLHF. In DNA form, the CDR3 reads TGTGCCAGCAGCCAAGCCGGTTCGCCCCTCCACTTT.

The V gene is TRBV7-3, the J gene TRBJ2-5; 12 bases are a match to TRBD2. The CDR3 runs 16 residues. The germline V gene encodes CDR1 SGHTA and CDR2 FQGTGA. V shed 2 bases and J 5 bases; nucleotides not matched to a gene: 6. CDR3 in DNA: TGTGCCAGCAGCTTACCGCTAGCGGGGGGGCTGGAGACCCAGTACTTC. Protein product: CASSLPLAGGLETQYF.

There are a few counts of this clone. This rearrangement joins TRBV6-5 to TRBJ2-7; 12 nucleotides match TRBD2. The J segment lost 1 base and the V segment lost 6 bases, leaving 4 bases of the junction unmatched. The CDR3 is made up of 15 amino acids. The germline V gene encodes CDR1 MNHEY and CDR2 SVGAGI. CDR3 coding DNA: TGTGCCAGCAGGGGTGGACTAGCGGGGTCCTACGAGCAGTACTTC. Amino acid sequence: CASRGGLAGSYEQYF.

The chain uses TRBV3-1 (or the pseudogene TRBV3-2) and TRBJ1-2; no definite D call. V was trimmed by 0 bases and J by 7 bases, leaving 9 bases between them. In germline, CDR1 is LGHDT, CDR2 YNNKEL (reference sequence). This CDR3 has 13 residues. In nucleotides, the CDR3 is TGTGCCAGCAGCCAAGACGTGGGCCGTGGCTACACCTTC. This sequence encodes CASSQDVGRGYTF.

The V and J genes are TRBV3-1 (or the pseudogene TRBV3-2) and TRBJ1-2; 11 bases are a match to TRBD1. V shed 4 bases and J 8 bases; nucleotides not matched to a gene: 6. The CDR3 contains 14 residues. Per the germline V gene, CDR1 is LGHDT and CDR2 is YNNKEL (reference sequence). CDR3 sequence (DNA): TGTGCCAGCAGCCCCGGACAGGGGGCGCGAGGCTACACCTTC. Amino acid sequence: CASSPGQGARGYTF.

This chain connects TRBV19 to TRBJ2-1, with D tentatively TRBD1 (7 bases). CDR3 length: 13 amino acids. CDR1 is LNHDA and CDR2 is SQIVND in the germline V gene (reference sequence). V lost 7 bases to trimming and J lost 9 bases, with 16 bases between them. CDR3 protein: CASTQGQGGEQFF. The CDR3 DNA reads TGTGCCAGTACTCAAGGTCAGGGGGGTGAGCAGTTCTTC.

V gene TRBV6-5 combines with J gene TRBJ1-5, with 7 positions matching TRBD1. Germline loops: CDR1 MNHEY, CDR2 SVGAGI. V shed 4 bases and J 6 bases; nucleotides not matched to a gene: 9. The CDR3 contains 15 residues. In DNA, the CDR3 is TGTGCCAGCAGTTCCGGACAGGTGAGGGGTCAGCCCCAGCATTTT. Protein: CASSSGQVRGQPQHF.

The chain combines TRBV5-4 with TRBJ2-7; D may be TRBD1 (6 bases). The germline V gene has CDR1 SGHNT and CDR2 YYREEE (reference sequence). The CDR3 is made up of 14 amino acids. Trimming stripped 2 bases from V and 3 bases from J, with 12 bases between. CDR3 amino acids: CASSLRDKDYEQYF. DNA of the CDR3: TGTGCCAGCAGCTTAAGGGACAAGGACTACGAGCAGTACTTC.

The chain couples TRBV2 to TRBJ1-3, with 9 nucleotides matching TRBD1. The CDR3 is 17 residues long. Germline V gene sequence: CDR1 SNHLY, CDR2 FYNNEI. V lost 3 bases to trimming and J lost 3 bases; unmatched junction nucleotides: 9. The CDR3 region is CASSDTGGPANGNTIYF. In DNA, the CDR3 is TGTGCCAGCAGTGATACAGGGGGCCCGGCGAATGGAAACACCATATATTTT.

The chain uses TRBV25-1 and TRBJ2-5; D gene ambiguous. The CDR3 is 11 residues long. The V end was cut by 5 bases, the J end by 3 bases, with 4 bases between. The germline CDR1 and CDR2 sequences are MGHDK and SYGVNS. CDR3 residues: CASSREETQYF. The DNA for the CDR3 is TGTGCCAGCAGTAGAGAAGAGACCCAGTACTTC.

The chain couples TRBV27 to TRBJ2-7; 8 bases agree with TRBD1. Germline V gene data show CDR1 as MNHEY and CDR2 as SMNVEV (reference sequence). V lost 2 bases to trimming and J lost 3 bases; unmatched junction nucleotides: 9. CDR3 size: 16 residues. For the CDR3, the DNA is TGTGCCAGCAGTTTAGGACAGGGAAGAGTAGGCTACGAGCAGTACTTC. Translation: CASSLGQGRVGYEQYF.